What follows are 19 T cell receptor beta chains derived from one specimen sequenced in a study of blood T cells in healthy people across ages. The authors ran a second PCR of about 7 to 11 cycles using a sample-barcoded 5' primer and a J-beta primer mix. Using its own MiXCR run on the 5' RACE reads, TCRdb lists one record per CDR3 protein. The repertoire holds around 1,000,000 distinct CDR3 sequences, with 20% to 25% as singletons. Separately, the same data were catalogued under a study of T cells of mothers and their children.

The material sequenced was blood. The receptors were gathered from a girl aged 2 to 10 in good health.

The table lists this clonotype with a few counts. The CDR3 protein is CATSKEGGGETQYF. Written as DNA, the CDR3 is TGTGCCACCAGCAAGGAGGGGGGCGGGGAGACCCAGTACTTC. This chain connects TRBV15 to TRBJ2-1; perhaps D is TRBD1 or TRBD2 (6 bases each). Judging by the DNA end, TRBJ2-5 fits better; the J call may be wrong. Germline values: CDR1 LNHNV, CDR2 YYDKDF (reference sequence). The CDR3 runs to 14 residues.

The chain recombines TRBV20-1 with TRBJ2-7, with D perhaps matching TRBD1 (6 bases). The CDR3 is 15 amino acids. Germline loops: CDR1 DFQATT, CDR2 SNEGSKA (reference sequence). With 5 bases removed from V and 4 bases from J, the gap between germline ends came to 21 bases. DNA of the CDR3: TGCAGTGCTCACTCATATTACAGGGCCCCATACGAGCAGTACTTC. Amino acid sequence: CSAHSYYRAPYEQYF.

Comment on this clonotype: Relative to the germline gene, one junction end is altered; a read error may explain this. This sequence joins TRBV28 and TRBJ2-5, with D hard to call. Germline loops: CDR1 MDHEN, CDR2 SYDVKM. The CDR3 length is 16 residues. CDR3 nucleotides: TGTGCCAGCAGTTGGGCCACCAGCGATTACCAAGAGGCCCAGTACTTC. Its protein is CASSWATSDYQEAQYF.

The V call is TRBV7-8, the J call TRBJ1-1; 10 nucleotides agree with TRBD1. The CDR3 length is 13 residues. Trimming took 5 bases from V and 7 from J; bases not matched to a gene: 4. Germline-derived CDR1 and CDR2 are SGHVS and FQNEAQ. The CDR3 protein is CASSGGQGFEAFF. The CDR3 nucleotides are TGTGCCAGCAGCGGGGGACAGGGGTTTGAAGCTTTCTTT.

This clonotype was seen a few times. The chain couples TRBV24-1 to TRBJ1-4, with TRBD1 matching over 10 bases. The germline V gene encodes CDR1 KGHDR and CDR2 SFDVKD. The CDR3 sequence is 17 residues long. Losses at the gene ends were 4 bases for V and 10 bases for J; bases not matched to a gene: 14. CDR3 region: CATSDPRPGQGYGKLFF. The CDR3 nucleotides read TGTGCCACCAGTGACCCCCGACCGGGACAGGGGTATGGAAAACTGTTTTTT.

This clonotype was picked up one time. V usage is TRBV20-1 and J usage is TRBJ2-3; D is uncertain. The CDR3 is 12 amino acids. The germline V and J ends were trimmed by 5 bases and 5 bases, with 11 bases remaining between them. CDR1 and CDR2 from the germline V gene are DFQATT and SNEGSKA (reference sequence). CDR3 region: CSAQRPGDTQYF. The CDR3 DNA sequence: TGCAGTGCTCAAAGACCCGGAGATACGCAGTATTTT.

Comment on this clonotype: The germline gene is not matched at one end of the junction; a read error may be the cause. The V gene is TRBV18, the J gene TRBJ2-5; D gene ambiguous. The DNA end is a closer match to TRBJ2-7, so the J assignment may be wrong. Germline V gives CDR1 KGHSH, CDR2 LQKENI. CDR3 length: 13 residues. In DNA, the CDR3 is TGTGCCAGCTTACCAACCCTCTACCACGAGCAGTACTTC. Encoded protein: CASLPTLYHEQYF.

This clonotype was counted a few times. This chain connects TRBV2 to TRBJ2-7; D unclear. The CDR3 consists of 13 residues. From germline, CDR1 is SNHLY and CDR2 FYNNEI. Trimming left V 7 bases short and J 0 bases short, with 10 bases between. The CDR3 sequence: CASTLQRSYEQYF. In DNA form, the CDR3 reads TGTGCCAGCACTTTACAGCGCTCCTACGAGCAGTACTTC.

To note about this clonotype: With a much larger clone just one base away, this may be a read error. V is TRBV7-2 and J is TRBJ1-4; D is perhaps TRBD1 (6 bases). This CDR3 comprises 13 residues. Per germline, CDR1 SGHTA and CDR2 FQGNSA. The CDR3: CASSWDNDGKLLF. Here the CDR3 DNA reads TGTGCCAGCAGTTGGGACAATGACGGAAAACTGTTGTTT.

The chain employs TRBV27 and TRBJ1-4, with D tentatively TRBD1 (6 bases). Germline CDR1 reads MNHEY; CDR2 reads SMNVEV (reference sequence). Trimming removed 2 bases from V and 5 bases from J, with 15 bases in between. The CDR3 runs to 16 residues. The CDR3: CASSLAVGGKNEKLFF. The CDR3 DNA is TGTGCCAGCAGTTTAGCGGTAGGGGGGAAAAATGAAAAACTGTTTTTT.

Ten or more counts support this clonotype. The rearrangement joins TRBV11-2 to TRBJ2-5, with 7 bases matching TRBD1. J gave up 1 base and V 5 bases, and 4 bases lay outside the gene matches. The CDR3 is made up of 14 amino acids. In germline, CDR1 is SGHAT, CDR2 FQNNGV. Here the CDR3 DNA reads TGTGCCAGCAGCCCACAGGGGTCCCAAGAGACCCAGTACTTC. Translation: CASSPQGSQETQYF. Based on the CDR3 plus reference TRBV11-2 and TRBJ2-5, the full variable domain is EAGVAQSPRYKIIEKRQSVAFWCNPISGHATLYWYQQILGQGPKLLIQFQNNGVVDDSQLPKDRFSAERLKGVDSTLKIQPAKLEDSAVYLCASSPQGSQETQYFGPGTRLLVL.

This clonotype was seen a few times. The junction and the germline gene differ at one end; a read error may be behind it. V gene TRBV7-2 combines with J gene TRBJ2-2, with a possible D match to TRBD2 (5 bases). This CDR3 contains 13 residues. CDR1 and CDR2 from the germline V gene are SGHTA and FQGNSA. CDR3 nucleotides: TGTGCCAGCAGCTTTAAGATAGACGGGGAGCCGTTTTTT. Encoded protein: CASSFKIDGEPFF.

V and J are TRBV7-3 and TRBJ2-3; 10 nucleotides align to TRBD2. The germline V gene encodes CDR1 SGHTA and CDR2 FQGTGA. V gave up 5 bases and J gave up 2 bases; unmatched junction bases: 7. This CDR3 has 16 amino acids. This chain's CDR3 is CASSLPAGGFTDTQYF. As DNA, the CDR3 is TGTGCCAGCAGCCTCCCAGCGGGAGGGTTCACAGATACGCAGTATTTT.

This clonotype was detected only a few times. The chain has TRBV5-1 and TRBJ2-1; D gene unclear. The V gene's germline CDR1 is SGHRS and CDR2 YFSETQ. Trimming pared 3 bases from V and 7 bases from J, leaving 8 bases between. The CDR3 runs to 12 residues. As DNA, the CDR3 is TGCGCCAGCAGCTCTTCCCATAATGAGCAGTTCTTC. Translation gives CASSSSHNEQFF.

V is TRBV4-3 and J is TRBJ2-3; 7 bases line up with TRBD2. Trimming cost V 3 bases and J 5 bases; bases outside gene matches: 11. The CDR3 sequence is 16 residues long. Germline-derived CDR1 and CDR2 are LGHNA and YSLEER. The DNA for the CDR3 is TGCGCCAGCAGCCAGTTCCGGGACTACCAAAGAGATACGCAGTATTTT. It codes for CASSQFRDYQRDTQYF.

The chain links TRBV2 to TRBJ2-2, with TRBD1 matching 10 bases. Germline assignment: CDR1 SNHLY and CDR2 FYNNEI. The J segment lost 1 base and the V segment lost 6 bases, leaving 2 bases of the junction unmatched. CDR3 length: 15 residues. The DNA of the CDR3 is TGTGCCAGCAGAGGACAGGGGGGGAACACCGGGGAGCTGTTTTTT. It encodes CASRGQGGNTGELFF.

This rearrangement joins TRBV7-8 to TRBJ2-1; TRBD2 aligns across 9 bases. CDR1 and CDR2 (germline): SGHVS, FQNEAQ. The CDR3 spans 16 residues. Losses at the gene ends were 5 bases for V and 7 bases for J; bases not matched to a gene: 12. The DNA of the CDR3 is TGTGCCAGCAGCGTACAGGCGGGACTAGCAAGAAATGAGCAGTTCTTC. Translation gives CASSVQAGLARNEQFF.

The rearrangement uses TRBV6-5 and TRBJ1-2; the match to TRBD1 covers 7 bases. Germline trimming cut 4 bases from V and 4 bases from J; bases unmatched to any gene: 12. Germline CDR1 MNHEY, CDR2 SVGAGI. The CDR3 has 16 amino acids. The CDR3 DNA reads TGTGCCAGCAGTTCAGACCCGACAGGGACCGTCTATGGCTACACCTTC. Translation: CASSSDPTGTVYGYTF.

This clonotype occurred once. The chain carries TRBV4-3 and TRBJ1-1; D is unclear. Per the germline V gene, CDR1 is LGHNA and CDR2 is YSLEER. The length of the CDR3 is 15 residues. V dropped 0 bases and J dropped 7 bases, with 15 bases sitting between them. The CDR3 reads CASSQDQVRESEAFF. The CDR3 region has the DNA TGCGCCAGCAGCCAAGATCAAGTGAGAGAGAGTGAAGCTTTCTTT.